This T cell receptor (beta chain) was identified during a study of neurological immune-mediated disorders. Overall study findings and caveats: Healthy controls had more TCR clonal expansion than multiple sclerosis, which showed the least, whereas HTLV-1-associated myelopathy showed the most. The study found no CDR3 amino acid sequences shared by expanded clones across subjects, suggesting private repertoires in all groups.

Synthesis of cDNA was performed by 5'RACE using 10-nucleotide random UMIs. TCRdb re-called the 5' RACE reads with MiXCR, one entry per CDR3 protein. The table lists 55,000 to 80,000 distinct CDR3 sequences, around 4.8% of them singletons, with about 3.2% in the top ten. A total of 2 million PBMCs stored at -80 degrees C provided the unsorted libraries. The CDR3 extends over 13 amino acids. Germline V lookup: CDR1 SGHRS, CDR2 YFSETQ. V dropped 0 bases and J dropped 8 bases, with 6 bases sitting between them. A remark on this clonotype: Its target is unknown.

The clonotype originates from a woman in her forties or fifties with multiple sclerosis. The V and J genes are TRBV5-1 and TRBJ1-6, with D hard to call. Sequencing input: PBMCs. The CDR3 DNA follows: TGCGCCAGCAGCTTGGAGCAGGATTCACCCCTCCACTTT. Translated, it gives CASSLEQDSPLHF.